The 12 T cell receptor beta chains listed next were all sequenced from one sample in a study of CD8 T cells in ankylosing spondylitis. TCRdb processed the 5' RACE reads anew with MiXCR; each CDR3 protein has one entry. The sample lists about 220,000 distinct CDR3 sequences, approximately 20% seen once, with approximately 46% in the top ten. Study findings and constraints: Seemingly characteristic of ankylosing spondylitis blood was a TCR beta motif consisting of about 8 highly homologous variants.

These receptors' targets are unknown. Sequenced sample: blood, either unsorted or a sorted T cell fraction (not recorded which). All receptors derive from a male donor with ankylosing spondylitis.

This clonotype has only a few counts. The rearrangement links TRBV12-3 or TRBV12-4 to TRBJ2-3; 9 nucleotides line up with TRBD1. The CDR3 sequence is 15 residues long. J lost 4 bases, V lost 4 bases, and 6 bases had no gene match. The CDR3 is CASSWRDRDPDTQYF. The DNA of the CDR3 is TGTGCCAGCAGTTGGAGGGACAGGGACCCAGATACGCAGTATTTT.

This clonotype was seen only a few times. The CDR3 region is CASSFYGTSGRFDEQFF. CDR3 sequence (DNA): TGTGCCAGCAGCTTTTACGGGACTAGCGGGAGATTCGATGAGCAGTTCTTC. This chain connects TRBV7-3 to TRBJ2-1; 14 bases line up with TRBD2. Germline assignment: CDR1 SGHTA and CDR2 FQGTGA. The V gene end was trimmed by 3 bases and the J gene end by 8 bases; junction bases not matched to a gene: 9. This CDR3 region has 17 residues.

The CDR3 spells CASSLTPRQGFDIADTQYF. In DNA form, the CDR3 reads TGTGCCAGCAGTTTAACCCCCCGACAGGGGTTTGATATTGCAGATACGCAGTATTTT. The chain uses TRBV12-3 or TRBV12-4 and TRBJ2-3; TRBD1 aligns across 8 bases. The length of the CDR3 is 19 residues. After removal of 2 bases from V and 4 bases from J, the junction contained 17 bases not matched to a gene.

V gene TRBV7-9 combines with J gene TRBJ2-5; D call uncertain. Trimming removed 1 base from V and 5 bases from J, with 14 bases in between. Germline-derived CDR1 and CDR2 are SEHNR and FQNEAQ (reference sequence). The CDR3 spans 15 residues. Here the CDR3 DNA reads TGTGCCAGCAGCTTAGGGGCTCAGCGAAGGGAGACCCAGTACTTC. Translation gives CASSLGAQRRETQYF.

This clonotype was observed a few times. This rearrangement joins TRBV4-1 to TRBJ1-1; no clear D gene. Germline V CDR1 and CDR2: MGHRA, YSYEKL. With 0 bases removed from V and 7 bases from J, the gap between germline ends came to 9 bases. This CDR3 has 13 residues. The DNA of the CDR3 is TGCGCCAGCAGCCAAGAGGGAGCCTATGAAGCTTTCTTT. It codes for CASSQEGAYEAFF.

This clonotype turned up a few times. The chain recombines TRBV4-1 with TRBJ1-4; 7 bases match TRBD1. Trimming at V came to 4 bases and at J to 5 bases, leaving 10 bases not matched to a gene. Per germline, CDR1 MGHRA and CDR2 YSYEKL. The length of the CDR3 is 16 residues. The CDR3 reads CASSRAGTAKNEKLFF. The CDR3 coding sequence is TGCGCCAGCAGCCGGGCCGGGACAGCCAAAAATGAAAAACTGTTTTTT.

The rearrangement links TRBV6-1 to TRBJ1-5, with 9 bases matching TRBD1. Germline V gives CDR1 MNHNS, CDR2 SASEGT. Germline trimming cut 5 bases from V and 4 bases from J; bases unmatched to any gene: 9. The CDR3 contains 16 residues. As DNA, the CDR3 is TGTGCCAGCAGTACGTCCGAAGGACAGGGGAATCAGCCCCAGCATTTT. It specifies CASSTSEGQGNQPQHF.

This clonotype has just a few counts. The chain uses TRBV27 and TRBJ1-3; no clear D. With 5 bases removed from V and 2 bases from J, the gap between germline ends came to 7 bases. This CDR3 spans 13 amino acids. Germline V gives CDR1 MNHEY, CDR2 SMNVEV (reference sequence). CDR3 in amino acids: CASSALPGNTIYF. CDR3 bases: TGTGCCAGCAGTGCCCTCCCTGGAAACACCATATATTTT.

This clonotype was detected once. This chain joins TRBV6-1 and TRBJ2-1; 8 bases fit TRBD2. With 6 bases clipped from V and 4 bases from J, the junction kept 11 bases outside the gene matches. The CDR3 totals 16 residues. The V gene's germline CDR1 is MNHNS and CDR2 SASEGT. This chain's CDR3 is CASSHTPGGRYNEQFF. DNA of the CDR3: TGTGCCAGCAGCCACACCCCGGGAGGGCGGTACAATGAGCAGTTCTTC.

The chain combines TRBV7-8 with TRBJ2-1; TRBD1 matches at 7 bases. CDR3 length: 17 residues. After removal of 5 bases from V and 5 bases from J, the junction contained 15 bases not matched to a gene. Looked up from germline, CDR1 is SGHVS and CDR2 is FQNEAQ. The CDR3 here is CASSVGQQHRYNNEQFF. Here the CDR3 DNA reads TGTGCCAGCAGCGTGGGACAGCAGCACCGATACAACAATGAGCAGTTCTTC.

This clonotype appeared a few times. In DNA form, the CDR3 reads TGTGCCAGCAGCCTCACGGGGGTCTGGACAGTGCTTGACGGGGAGACCCAGTACTTC. It translates to CASSLTGVWTVLDGETQYF. The V and J genes are TRBV6-1 and TRBJ2-5; possibly TRBD1 or TRBD2 for D (6 bases each). This CDR3 comprises 19 residues. CDR1 and CDR2 (germline): MNHNS, SASEGT. V was trimmed by 6 bases and J by 5 bases, leaving 31 bases between them.

A few counts support this clonotype. The V gene is TRBV4-3, the J gene TRBJ2-2; 7 bases align to TRBD1. The CDR3 is 15 residues long. V trimming: 2 bases; J trimming: 6 bases; junction bases outside the gene matches: 6. The germline gives CDR1 LGHNA, CDR2 YSLEER. CDR3 in amino acids: CASSQNRGTAGELFF. DNA for the CDR3: TGCGCCAGCAGCCAAAACAGGGGAACGGCCGGGGAGCTGTTTTTT.